The 24 T cell receptor beta chains below all came from one sample that was sequenced in a study of pediatric ulcerative colitis. The assay was immunoSEQ multiplex PCR, and TCRdb's table has in-frame clones only and misses some. The data hold tens of thousands of clones, with about 67% observed a single time. The rectum was sampled with one to two pinch biopsies at colonoscopy. Sequencing input: gut tissue. The receptors were gathered from a boy between 10 and 17 years old with severe ulcerative colitis.

This chain joins TRBV18 and TRBJ1-3, with D possibly TRBD1 on 6 matching bases. V shed 4 bases and J shed 5 bases, with 18 bases lying between them. The CDR3 has 16 amino acids. CDR1 and CDR2 from the germline V gene are KGHSH and LQKENI. The CDR3 DNA reads as TGTGCCAGCTCACAAAGAACAGGGCTTTTTCGAAACACCATATATTTT. Encoded protein: CASSQRTGLFRNTIYF.

V gene TRBV30 combines with J gene TRBJ2-5; 9 positions agree with TRBD2. The V gene's germline CDR1 is GTSNPN and CDR2 SVGIG (reference sequence). The trim removed 4 bases at V and 6 bases at J, leaving 6 bases unmatched. The CDR3 runs 13 residues. The CDR3 sequence: CAWTLAGDKTQYF. The CDR3 region has the DNA TGTGCCTGGACATTAGCGGGAGATAAGACCCAGTACTTC.

The gene calls are TRBV11-3 and TRBJ1-1; D is unclear. CDR1 is SGHNT and CDR2 is YENEEA in the germline V gene. The CDR3 is 14 amino acids. V lost 1 base, J lost 2 bases, and 8 bases lay in between. CDR3 sequence: CASSLGLGNTEAFF. DNA for the CDR3: TGTGCCAGCAGCTTAGGGTTGGGTAACACTGAAGCTTTCTTT. The full variable domain, rest sourced from reference TRBV11-3 and TRBJ1-1, is EAGVVQSPRYKIIEKKQPVAFWCNPISGHNTLYWYLQNLGQGPELLIRYENEEAVDDSQLPKDRFSAERLKGVDSTLKIQPAELGDSAVYLCASSLGLGNTEAFFGQGTRLTVV.

The rearrangement links TRBV27 to TRBJ2-2, with 8 bases fitting TRBD1. The CDR3 runs to 16 residues. V shed 3 bases, J shed 5 bases, and the junction held 8 bases outside the gene matches. Germline CDR1 reads MNHEY; CDR2 reads SMNVEV (reference sequence). The CDR3 sequence is CASSFLGTGSTGELFF. The CDR3 region has the DNA TGTGCCAGCAGTTTCTTAGGGACAGGATCGACCGGGGAGCTGTTTTTT.

The sample holds a few counts of this clone. The V and J genes are TRBV5-1 and TRBJ2-7; possibly TRBD2 for D (5 bases). The CDR3 runs 15 residues. V lost 4 bases and J 0 bases, leaving 14 bases between the germline ends. The germline gives CDR1 SGHRS, CDR2 YFSETQ. The DNA for the CDR3 is TGCGCCAGCAGCCGCGATAGTCTAGCCTCCTACGAGCAGTACTTC. Its translation is CASSRDSLASYEQYF. Full variable domain (outside the CDR3, taken from reference TRBV5-1 and TRBJ2-7): KAGVTQTPRYLIKTRGQQVTLSCSPISGHRSVSWYQQTPGQGLQFLFEYFSETQRNKGNFPGRFSGRQFSNSRSEMNVSTLELGDSALYLCASSRDSLASYEQYFGPGTRLTVT.

There are a few counts of this clone. The chain links TRBV2 to TRBJ1-5, with a tentative D call TRBD1 (5 bases). Per the germline V gene, CDR1 is SNHLY and CDR2 is FYNNEI. V shed 3 bases and J shed 5 bases, with 11 bases lying between them. This CDR3 region has 14 residues. The CDR3 loop is CASSEKGQHQPQHF. The CDR3 DNA reads TGTGCCAGCAGTGAGAAGGGGCAGCATCAGCCCCAGCATTTT.

The chain has TRBV5-6 and TRBJ1-1, with unresolved D. From germline, CDR1 is SGHDT and CDR2 YYEEEE. This CDR3 comprises 13 residues. With 3 bases removed from V and 8 bases from J, the gap between germline ends came to 14 bases. The CDR3 coding sequence is TGTGCCAGCAGCTCCGATTGGGGAACGGAAGCTTTCTTT. Translating gives CASSSDWGTEAFF.

The J gene is TRBJ2-7, the V gene TRBV27; no clear D. Germline-derived CDR1 and CDR2 are MNHEY and SMNVEV (reference sequence). V lost 5 bases to trimming and J lost 5 bases, with 10 bases between them. The CDR3 contains 12 residues. The CDR3 spells CASSPPPHEQYF. The CDR3 DNA reads TGTGCCAGCAGTCCACCCCCCCACGAGCAGTACTTC.

The chain joins TRBV28 to TRBJ2-1; TRBD1 aligns across 7 bases. The germline CDR1 and CDR2 sequences are MDHEN and SYDVKM. The V gene end was trimmed by 2 bases and the J gene end by 3 bases; junction bases not matched to a gene: 1. CDR3 size: 14 residues. The CDR3 protein is CASSLQGDYNEQFF. DNA for the CDR3: TGTGCCAGCAGTTTACAGGGGGACTACAATGAGCAGTTCTTC.

This chain joins TRBV10-3 and TRBJ2-7; 8 bases fit TRBD2. The ends lost 0 bases at V and 0 bases at J; junction bases unmatched: 7. CDR3 length: 17 amino acids. In germline, CDR1 is ENHRY, CDR2 SYGVKD. This chain's CDR3 is CAISESSGTRSSYEQYF. The CDR3 nucleotides are TGTGCCATCAGTGAGTCCAGCGGGACTAGGAGCTCCTACGAGCAGTACTTC.

This chain links TRBV29-1 with TRBJ2-3; 12 bases fit TRBD2. The CDR3 sequence is 15 residues long. The J segment lost 3 bases and the V segment lost 6 bases, leaving 7 bases of the junction unmatched. The germline V gene has CDR1 SQVTM and CDR2 ANQGSEA. The CDR3 here is CSVTRTSGKTDTQYF. The CDR3 nucleotides read TGCAGCGTCACCCGGACTAGCGGGAAAACAGATACGCAGTATTTT.

The chain uses TRBV19 and TRBJ2-4, with D uncertain. Germline-derived CDR1 and CDR2 are LNHDA and SQIVND (reference sequence). Trimming removed 11 bases from V and 3 bases from J, with 11 bases in between. This CDR3 region has 12 residues. This chain's CDR3 is CASRTDKNIQYF. As DNA, the CDR3 is TGTGCCTCTAGGACCGACAAAAACATTCAGTACTTC.

The V gene is TRBV9, the J gene TRBJ2-7, with D maybe TRBD1 (6 bases). The ends were cut back, 3 bases at V and 4 bases at J, with 14 bases in the middle. The germline CDR1 and CDR2 sequences are SGDLS and YYNGEE. The CDR3 runs to 14 residues. The CDR3 region has the DNA TGTGCCAGCAGCGCGGACAGCCTGAGTTACGAGCAGTACTTC. Protein product: CASSADSLSYEQYF.

The genes are TRBV18 and TRBJ1-1, with a tentative D call TRBD1 (5 bases). The CDR3 totals 14 residues. V was pared by 6 bases and J by 4 bases, with 15 bases between. In germline, CDR1 is KGHSH, CDR2 LQKENI. The CDR3 spells CASSPAGDPTEAFF. The CDR3, as DNA: TGTGCCAGCTCCCCCGCGGGGGACCCCACTGAAGCTTTCTTT.

This chain uses TRBV7-8 with TRBJ2-1, with 10 bases lining up with TRBD2. Germline V CDR1 and CDR2: SGHVS, FQNEAQ. The trim removed 6 bases at V and 3 bases at J, leaving 11 bases unmatched. CDR3 length: 17 residues. The CDR3 bases are TGTGCCAGCAGTCCTGAACCTAGCGGGAGTCTCTACAATGAGCAGTTCTTC. It codes for CASSPEPSGSLYNEQFF.

This chain joins TRBV29-1 and TRBJ2-7, with 10 bases matching TRBD1. Germline V gene sequence: CDR1 SQVTM, CDR2 ANQGSEA. The CDR3 spans 14 residues. V trimming: 4 bases; J trimming: 3 bases; junction bases outside the gene matches: 6. The CDR3 sequence is CSVGTGGQIYEQYF. The CDR3 region has the DNA TGCAGCGTTGGGACAGGGGGGCAGATCTACGAGCAGTACTTC.

The rearrangement joins TRBV5-4 to TRBJ1-2; D not certain. V shed 4 bases and J shed 4 bases, with 11 bases lying between them. This CDR3 spans 13 amino acids. Germline loops: CDR1 SGHNT, CDR2 YYREEE (reference sequence). The CDR3 DNA reads TGTGCCAGCAGCCCCTGGGCAGGCTATGGCTACACCTTC. Protein: CASSPWAGYGYTF.

The chain uses TRBV6-1 and TRBJ2-3; either TRBD1 or TRBD2 may fit D (5 bases each). Germline-derived CDR1 and CDR2 are MNHNS and SASEGT. This CDR3 comprises 15 residues. Trimming removed 0 bases at V and 1 base at J, with 8 bases between. CDR3 in amino acids: CASSEARGGTDTQYF. In DNA form, the CDR3 reads TGTGCCAGCAGTGAAGCGCGAGGGGGCACAGATACGCAGTATTTT.

A single count supports this clone. The rearrangement uses TRBV7-2 and TRBJ2-7, with TRBD2 identical over 12 bases. This CDR3 comprises 15 residues. Germline V lookup: CDR1 SGHTA, CDR2 FQGNSA. Losses at the gene ends were 6 bases for V and 6 bases for J; bases not matched to a gene: 9. This CDR3 is CASRRQLAGGIEQYF. The CDR3 coding sequence is TGTGCCAGCAGGCGACAACTAGCGGGAGGAATCGAGCAGTACTTC.

The chain recombines TRBV9 with TRBJ2-1; weak D call: TRBD2 (5 bases). From germline, CDR1 is SGDLS and CDR2 YYNGEE. Deletions cut 3 bases from V and 2 bases from J, with 15 bases between. The CDR3 has 16 residues. CDR3 region: CASSARLDFPYNEQFF. The CDR3 nucleotides read TGTGCCAGCAGCGCAAGATTGGACTTCCCCTACAATGAGCAGTTCTTC.

The rearrangement joins TRBV7-9 to TRBJ1-1; unclear D gene. Looked up from germline, CDR1 is SEHNR and CDR2 is FQNEAQ (reference sequence). There are 13 residues in the CDR3. Trimming removed 3 bases from V and 4 bases from J, with 9 bases in between. The CDR3 bases are TGTGCCAGCAGCTTTGGATCCGGCACTGAAGCTTTCTTT. Amino acids: CASSFGSGTEAFF.

A few counts support this clone. The chain is built from TRBV10-1 and TRBJ2-7, with unresolved D. Trimming removed 3 bases from V and 4 bases from J, with 4 bases in between. Germline assignment: CDR1 WNHNN and CDR2 SYGVQD (reference sequence). This CDR3 contains 11 residues. For the CDR3, the DNA is TGCGCCAGCAGTGACGGTTACGAGCAGTACTTC. Translated: CASSDGYEQYF.

This clone was picked up one time. The gene calls are TRBV11-3 and TRBJ1-4; 7 nucleotides agree with TRBD1. J gave up 8 bases and V 5 bases, and 20 bases lay outside the gene matches. The CDR3 is 18 residues long. The germline V gene has CDR1 SGHNT and CDR2 YENEEA. CDR3 in amino acids: CASSEEGQLSSISEKLFF. In nucleotides, the CDR3 is TGTGCCAGCAGCGAAGAGGGACAGCTTTCTTCTATTTCAGAAAAACTGTTTTTT.

The chain joins TRBV19 to TRBJ1-1; 7 nucleotides align to TRBD1. CDR1 is LNHDA, CDR2 SQIVND, per germline (reference sequence). Trimming took 1 base from V and 6 from J; bases not matched to a gene: 2. This CDR3 comprises 13 residues. DNA for the CDR3: TGTGCCAGTAGTATAGGCGACAGGGCTGAAGCTTTCTTT. It is translated as CASSIGDRAEAFF.